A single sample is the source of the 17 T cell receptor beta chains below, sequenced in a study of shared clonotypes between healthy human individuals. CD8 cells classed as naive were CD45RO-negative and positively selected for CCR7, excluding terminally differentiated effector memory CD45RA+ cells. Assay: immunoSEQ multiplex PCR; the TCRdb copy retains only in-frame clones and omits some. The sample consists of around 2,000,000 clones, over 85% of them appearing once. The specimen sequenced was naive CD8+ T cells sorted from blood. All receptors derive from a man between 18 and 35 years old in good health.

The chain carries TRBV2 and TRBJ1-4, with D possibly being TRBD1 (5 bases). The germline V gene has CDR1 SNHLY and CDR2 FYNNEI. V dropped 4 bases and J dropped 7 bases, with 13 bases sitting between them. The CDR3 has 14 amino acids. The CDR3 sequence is CASSGTGGFEKLFF. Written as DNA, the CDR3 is TGTGCCAGCAGTGGTACAGGAGGGTTTGAAAAACTGTTTTTT. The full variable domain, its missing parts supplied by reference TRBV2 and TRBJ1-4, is EPEVTQTPSHQVTQMGQEVILRCVPISNHLYFYWYRQILGQKVEFLVSFYNNEISEKSEIFDDQFSVERPDGSNFTLKIRSTKLEDSAMYFCASSGTGGFEKLFFGSGTQLSVL.

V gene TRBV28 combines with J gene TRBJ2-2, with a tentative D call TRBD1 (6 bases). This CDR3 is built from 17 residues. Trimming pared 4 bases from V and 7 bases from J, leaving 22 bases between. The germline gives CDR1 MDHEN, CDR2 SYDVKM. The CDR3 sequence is CASSSLQDSSIGGELFF. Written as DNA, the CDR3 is TGTGCCAGCAGTTCACTCCAGGACAGTTCGATAGGCGGGGAGCTGTTTTTT.

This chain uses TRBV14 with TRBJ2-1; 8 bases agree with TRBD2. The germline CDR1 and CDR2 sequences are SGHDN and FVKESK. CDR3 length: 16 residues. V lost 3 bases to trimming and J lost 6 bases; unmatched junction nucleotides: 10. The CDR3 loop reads CASSQAPGTSGNEQFF. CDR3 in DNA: TGTGCCAGCAGCCAGGCCCCCGGGACTAGTGGCAATGAGCAGTTCTTC.

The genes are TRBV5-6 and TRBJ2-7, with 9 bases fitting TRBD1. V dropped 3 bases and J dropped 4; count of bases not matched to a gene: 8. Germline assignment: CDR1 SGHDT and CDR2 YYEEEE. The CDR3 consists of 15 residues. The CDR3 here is CASSSGTGWRYEQYF. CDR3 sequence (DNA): TGTGCCAGCAGCTCCGGGACAGGGTGGCGATACGAGCAGTACTTC.

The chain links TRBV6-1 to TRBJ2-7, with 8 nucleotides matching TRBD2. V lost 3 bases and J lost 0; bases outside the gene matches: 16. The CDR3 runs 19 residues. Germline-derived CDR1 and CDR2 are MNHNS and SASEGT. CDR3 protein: CASSELAGTSSWGSYEQYF. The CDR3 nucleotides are TGTGCCAGCAGTGAGCTAGCGGGCACATCTTCCTGGGGCTCCTACGAGCAGTACTTC.

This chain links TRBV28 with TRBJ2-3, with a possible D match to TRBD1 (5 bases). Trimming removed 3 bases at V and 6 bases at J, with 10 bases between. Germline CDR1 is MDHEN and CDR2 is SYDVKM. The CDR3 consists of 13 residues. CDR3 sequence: CASSLAPGDTQYF. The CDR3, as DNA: TGTGCCAGCAGTTTGGCCCCAGGGGATACGCAGTATTTT.

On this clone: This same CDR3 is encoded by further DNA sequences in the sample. The CDR3 spells CASSLTSTDTQYF. In DNA, the CDR3 is TGCGCCAGCAGCCTGACTTCCACAGATACGCAGTATTTT. The chain links TRBV5-1 to TRBJ2-3; D call uncertain. This CDR3 is built from 13 residues. Germline V lookup: CDR1 SGHRS, CDR2 YFSETQ. The V end lost 4 bases, the J end lost 2 bases, and 8 bases lay between the germline ends.

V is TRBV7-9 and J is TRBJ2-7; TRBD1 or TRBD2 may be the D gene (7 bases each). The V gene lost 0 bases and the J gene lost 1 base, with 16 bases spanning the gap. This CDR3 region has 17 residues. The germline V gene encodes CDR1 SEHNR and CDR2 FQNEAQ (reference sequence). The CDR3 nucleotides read TGTGCCAGCAGCTTAGCGGGTCGACAGGGACTATCCTACGAGCAGTACTTC. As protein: CASSLAGRQGLSYEQYF.

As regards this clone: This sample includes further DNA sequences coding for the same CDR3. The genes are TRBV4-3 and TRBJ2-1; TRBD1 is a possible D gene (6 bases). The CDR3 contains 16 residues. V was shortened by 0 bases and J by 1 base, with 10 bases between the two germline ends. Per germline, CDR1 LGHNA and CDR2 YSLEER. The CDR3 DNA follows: TGCGCCAGCAGCCAAGATGGGGGCCTATCCTACAATGAGCAGTTCTTC. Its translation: CASSQDGGLSYNEQFF.

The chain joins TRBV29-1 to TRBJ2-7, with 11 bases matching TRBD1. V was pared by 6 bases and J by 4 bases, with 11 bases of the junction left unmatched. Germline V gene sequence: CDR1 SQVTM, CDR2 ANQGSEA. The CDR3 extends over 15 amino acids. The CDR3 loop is CSVEWRDRGGYEQYF. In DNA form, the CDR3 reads TGCAGCGTAGAATGGCGGGACAGGGGGGGTTACGAGCAGTACTTC.

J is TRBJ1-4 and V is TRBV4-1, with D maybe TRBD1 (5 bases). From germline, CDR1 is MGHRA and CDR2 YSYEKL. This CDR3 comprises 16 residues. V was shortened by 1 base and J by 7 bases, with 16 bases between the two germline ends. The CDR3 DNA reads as TGCGCCAGCAGCCAAGGGTGGGGGATGGAGTTTGAAAAACTGTTTTTT. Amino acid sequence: CASSQGWGMEFEKLFF.

CDR3 sequence reads: CASSSLAGSGAYEQYF. The DNA for the CDR3 is TGTGCCAGCAGTTCTTTAGCGGGCTCCGGGGCCTACGAGCAGTACTTC. The J gene is TRBJ2-7, the V gene TRBV27; 7 positions match TRBD2. The CDR3 is 16 amino acids. V was clipped by 4 bases and J by 2 bases; unmatched bases: 11. CDR1 and CDR2 (germline): MNHEY, SMNVEV (reference sequence).

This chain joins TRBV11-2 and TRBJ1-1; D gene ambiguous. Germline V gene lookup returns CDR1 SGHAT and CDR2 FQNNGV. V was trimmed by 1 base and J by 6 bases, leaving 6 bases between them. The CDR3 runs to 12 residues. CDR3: CASSLAGAEAFF. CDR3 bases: TGTGCCAGCAGCTTAGCCGGGGCTGAAGCTTTCTTT.

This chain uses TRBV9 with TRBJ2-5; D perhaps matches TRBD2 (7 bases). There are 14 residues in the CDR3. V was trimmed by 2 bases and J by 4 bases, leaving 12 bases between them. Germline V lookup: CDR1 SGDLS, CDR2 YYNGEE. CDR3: CASSVGLGGETQYF. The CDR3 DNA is TGTGCCAGCAGCGTCGGACTAGGGGGAGAGACCCAGTACTTC.

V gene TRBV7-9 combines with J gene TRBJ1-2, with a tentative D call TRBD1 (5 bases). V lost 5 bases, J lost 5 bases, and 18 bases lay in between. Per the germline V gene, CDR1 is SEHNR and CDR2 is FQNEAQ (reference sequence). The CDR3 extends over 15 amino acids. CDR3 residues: CASSPGGGAGYGYTF. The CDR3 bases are TGTGCCAGCAGCCCGGGGGGTGGCGCGGGGTATGGCTACACCTTC.

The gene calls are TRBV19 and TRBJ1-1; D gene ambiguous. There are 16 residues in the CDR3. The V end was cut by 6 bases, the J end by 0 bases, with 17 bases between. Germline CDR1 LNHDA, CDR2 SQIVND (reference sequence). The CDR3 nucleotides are TGTGCCAGTAGGGTACGGACTGAACCAATGAACACTGAAGCTTTCTTT. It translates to CASRVRTEPMNTEAFF.

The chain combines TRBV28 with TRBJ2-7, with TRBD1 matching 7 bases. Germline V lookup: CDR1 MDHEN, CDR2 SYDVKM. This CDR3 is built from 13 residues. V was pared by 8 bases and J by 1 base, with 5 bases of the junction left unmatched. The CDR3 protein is CASDDRVSYEQYF. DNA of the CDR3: TGTGCCAGCGACGACAGGGTATCCTACGAGCAGTACTTC.